The count of the clone carrying this TCR beta chain is one. The sample originates from a study of cytomegalovirus exposure and HLA in healthy donors. Trimming removed 5 bases from V and 5 bases from J; junction bases left unmatched: 6. This CDR3 is built from 13 residues. Germline V gene data show CDR1 as SGHRS and CDR2 as YFSETQ. In the PCR, 60 Vbeta and 13 Jbeta primers were used. The table came from immunoSEQ multiplex PCR; TCRdb's copy has only in-frame clones and leaves some out. The sample holds 95,000 to 110,000 clones; over 75% are singletons and the top ten take 5.8%. This chain links TRBV5-1 with TRBJ1-2, with 7 positions matching TRBD1. The source is a man in his 60s in good health and CMV-seropositive. Sequenced material: PBMCs. This CDR3 is CASRIGTEYGYTF. CDR3 sequence (DNA): TGCGCCAGCAGAATTGGGACAGAGTATGGCTACACCTTC.